This is a list of T cell receptor beta chains from one sample in a study of OX40 agonist ivuxolimab in advanced cancers. This table comes from immunoSEQ multiplex PCR, and its TCRdb copy is limited to in-frame clones, with some not included. The sample lists some 39,000 clones, 88% occurring once. This material consisted of CD4+ or CD8+ T cells sorted from blood, taken in a trial of the OX40 agonist ivuxolimab. Receptor source: an adult with an advanced solid tumor such as melanoma, head and neck, liver or kidney cancer. CDR3s include the opening cysteine and the closing phenylalanine or tryptophan. The D gene is left open where the match is weak.

J gene	D gene	V gene	CDR3 protein
TRBJ2-1	-	TRBV12-5	CASGLVLGGSSYPHEQFF
TRBJ2-1	TRBD2	TRBV7-2	CASSLGLAGGIEQFF
TRBJ2-7	-	TRBV29-1	CSVGSGPYEQYF
TRBJ2-1	TRBD1	TRBV10-3	CAISEIPRDRVGNEQFF
TRBJ2-3	-	TRBV4-2	CASSQDRGGISTDTQYF
TRBJ2-7	-	TRBV7-6	CASSLGQVGYEQYF
TRBJ2-2	-	TRBV5-1	CASRLSSANTGELFF
TRBJ2-3	-	TRBV2	CASSGVAEADTQYF
TRBJ2-3	TRBD2	TRBV9	CASSVGLAGRVLGTDTQYF
TRBJ2-1	-	TRBV14	CASSQGLSEQFF
TRBJ2-7	-	TRBV5-4	CASSFGGTLDEQYF
TRBJ2-7	-	TRBV13	CASRYGWQGSYEQYF
TRBJ2-3	-	TRBV2	CASSSRVFTDTQYF
TRBJ2-5	-	TRBV14	CASSQDRLSGSQYF
TRBJ1-2	-	TRBV28	CASSSGVGTANYGYTF
TRBJ2-7	TRBD1	TRBV11-2	CASSLDRYEQYF
TRBJ2-7	-	TRBV18	CASSPRDEQYF
TRBJ2-3	-	TRBV30	CAWRRGGSTDTQYF
TRBJ2-5	-	TRBV21-1	CASRDGGRGLGWETQYF
TRBJ1-2	-	TRBV5-1	CASSLGQDVGYTF
TRBJ2-5	TRBD2	TRBV9	CASSATGTRQETQYF
TRBJ1-1	TRBD1	TRBV18	CASSLTGQGMNTEAFF
TRBJ2-6	-	TRBV7-8	CASSLSDSGANVLTF
TRBJ2-7	-	TRBV10-1	CARDSSHEQYF
TRBJ1-5	-	TRBV28	CASRTTNRNQPQHF
TRBJ1-2	TRBD1	TRBV29-1	CSAGTGGNYYGYTF
TRBJ1-1	-	TRBV20-1	CSAVLNTEAFF
TRBJ2-2	TRBD2	TRBV7-8	CASKLAGVTGELFF
TRBJ2-5	-	TRBV19	CASSIGGAETQYF
TRBJ2-7	-	TRBV2	CASRGGGGVSYEQYF
TRBJ1-2	-	TRBV5-4	CASSFRGGIGYGYTF
TRBJ2-1	TRBD1	TRBV19	CASSMPGQGEHEQFF
-	TRBD1	TRBV7-9	CASSQWTGLTYEQYF
TRBJ1-4	-	TRBV7-9	CASSFERVEKLFF
TRBJ2-7	TRBD2	TRBV7-8	CASSPRGSGAYEQYF
TRBJ2-7	TRBD2	TRBV5-1	CASSDTGTSGGYEQYF
TRBJ2-1	-	TRBV5-1	CASSLAGGRSYNEQFF
TRBJ1-5	-	TRBV19	CASSIGRWSNQPQHF
TRBJ1-6	TRBD1	TRBV30	CACPGQGNSPLHF
TRBJ1-1	-	TRBV7-3	CASSPGPPGTEAFF
TRBJ1-2	-	TRBV28	CASSPVGPYGYTF
TRBJ1-6	TRBD1	TRBV7-7	CASQNRGTDGPGSLHF
TRBJ2-7	-	TRBV11-2	CASSPPGFREYEQYF
TRBJ2-1	TRBD2	TRBV27	CASSFRPWTSGGILNEQFF
TRBJ2-1	-	TRBV7-8	CASSPVTTYNEQFF